One sample yielded the 28 T cell receptor beta chains listed below, sequenced in a study of TIL therapy for anti-PD-1-resistant metastatic lung cancer. Noted time point: pre-treatment sample, taken before nivolumab and TIL therapy. The tumor samples were excised metastases, mostly pleural nodules or supraclavicular lymph nodes. Sequencing used immunoSEQ v3. This table comes from immunoSEQ multiplex PCR, and its TCRdb copy is limited to in-frame clones, with some not included. Among over 25,000 clones listed, 72% were seen once. The sample consisted of tumor tissue, taken at baseline. These TCRs come from a person between 25 and 80 years old with non-small cell lung cancer.

This chain links TRBV15 with TRBJ2-2, with D maybe TRBD2 (6 bases). V was trimmed by 3 bases and J by 5 bases, leaving 7 bases between them. Germline V gene data show CDR1 as LNHNV and CDR2 as YYDKDF (reference sequence). The CDR3 runs to 13 residues. The CDR3 region has the DNA TGTGCCACCAGCAGGGAGGGGACCGGGGAGCTGTTTTTT. It translates to CATSREGTGELFF.

The V gene is TRBV7-8, the J gene TRBJ2-5, with a weak D call TRBD2 (6 bases). Trimming shortened V by 11 bases and J by 5 bases, and 27 bases separated the two germline ends. Germline lookup yields CDR1 SGHVS and CDR2 FQNEAQ. This CDR3 comprises 16 residues. CDR3 coding DNA: TGTGCCGGATCCGCGGGACTTCTCCTCGCACGGGAGACCCAGTACTTC. Translated, it gives CAGSAGLLLARETQYF.

The CDR3 loop reads CASSAQPLRGQETQYF. CDR3 nucleotides: TGTGCCAGCAGCGCTCAACCCCTTCGGGGGCAAGAGACCCAGTACTTC. The rearrangement links TRBV9 to TRBJ2-5; a possible D gene is TRBD2 (6 bases). This CDR3 has 16 amino acids. Germline CDR1 SGDLS, CDR2 YYNGEE. Deletions cut 3 bases from V and 2 bases from J, with 17 bases between. The whole variable domain, filled in from reference TRBV9 and TRBJ2-5, reads DSGVTQTPKHLITATGQRVTLRCSPRSGDLSVYWYQQSLDQGLQFLIQYYNGEERAKGNILERFSAQQFPDLHSELNLSSLELGDSALYFCASSAQPLRGQETQYFGPGTRLLVL.

This clone turned up a few times. The chain links TRBV4-1 to TRBJ1-2; 7 bases fit TRBD1. This CDR3 comprises 15 residues. Losses at the gene ends were 0 bases for V and 8 bases for J; bases not matched to a gene: 9. CDR1 and CDR2 from the germline V gene are MGHRA and YSYEKL. CDR3 in amino acids: CASSQDAQGIVGYTF. The CDR3 nucleotides read TGCGCCAGCAGCCAAGACGCACAGGGGATCGTCGGCTACACCTTC.

The chain couples TRBV7-2 to TRBJ2-5; 10 bases match TRBD1. The CDR3 totals 16 residues. Germline V gene lookup returns CDR1 SGHTA and CDR2 FQGNSA. V lost 1 base to trimming and J lost 4 bases; unmatched junction nucleotides: 6. The DNA for the CDR3 is TGTGCCAGCAGCTTAGATTCCCGGACAGGGGGAGAGACCCAGTACTTC. Its protein is CASSLDSRTGGETQYF.

This rearrangement joins TRBV6-5 to TRBJ1-2; D is perhaps TRBD1 (5 bases). Per the germline V gene, CDR1 is MNHEY and CDR2 is SVGAGI. The V gene lost 0 bases and the J gene lost 7 bases, with 9 bases spanning the gap. The CDR3 has 13 amino acids. DNA for the CDR3: TGTGCCAGCAGTTACTCGAGGGACCTTGGCTACACCTTC. Protein sequence: CASSYSRDLGYTF.

This clone has a handful of counts. The chain carries TRBV9 and TRBJ2-1; no firm D call. The CDR3 has 12 residues. Germline assignment: CDR1 SGDLS and CDR2 YYNGEE. Trimming removed 0 bases at V and 2 bases at J, with 0 bases between. As DNA, the CDR3 is TGTGCCAGCAGCGTAGCCTACAATGAGCAGTTCTTC. It is translated as CASSVAYNEQFF.

The chain combines TRBV2 with TRBJ1-1; TRBD1 might be the D (5 bases). V dropped 0 bases and J dropped 4 bases, with 15 bases sitting between them. The CDR3 extends over 16 amino acids. Per germline, CDR1 SNHLY and CDR2 FYNNEI. The CDR3: CASSEALLMGGTEAFF. The CDR3 DNA is TGTGCCAGCAGTGAAGCGCTTCTTATGGGGGGCACTGAAGCTTTCTTT.

The genes are TRBV5-6 and TRBJ2-2; possibly TRBD1 for D (6 bases). CDR3 length equals 15 residues. V was clipped by 3 bases and J by 3 bases, with 12 bases between them. Germline V lookup: CDR1 SGHDT, CDR2 YYEEEE. The CDR3 DNA follows: TGTGCCAGCAGCTCCTGGACAGCAGACACCGGGGAGCTGTTTTTT. It codes for CASSSWTADTGELFF.

This sequence joins TRBV5-1 and TRBJ2-5, with TRBD2 matching over 8 bases. The junction had 5 bases not matched to a gene; V was cut back by 4 bases and J by 0 bases. The germline V gene encodes CDR1 SGHRS and CDR2 YFSETQ. CDR3 length equals 15 residues. CDR3: CASSNPGLDQETQYF. The CDR3, as DNA: TGCGCCAGCAGCAACCCGGGACTAGACCAAGAGACCCAGTACTTC.

This clone turned up a few times. The chain has TRBV7-9 and TRBJ2-7; 9 nucleotides match TRBD1. The CDR3 length is 14 residues. Germline V gene data show CDR1 as SEHNR and CDR2 as FQNEAQ (reference sequence). Trimming took 5 bases from V and 6 from J; bases not matched to a gene: 8. The DNA for the CDR3 is TGTGCCAGCAGCCCTCGGGACAGGGTTTTCGAGCAGTACTTC. It encodes CASSPRDRVFEQYF.

The CDR3 is CASSVRDRGAYEQYF. DNA of the CDR3: TGTGCCAGCAGTGTACGGGACAGGGGGGCCTACGAGCAGTACTTC. V gene TRBV6-1 combines with J gene TRBJ2-7; 11 bases fit TRBD1. The ends lost 4 bases at V and 2 bases at J; junction bases unmatched: 4. Germline-derived CDR1 and CDR2 are MNHNS and SASEGT. The CDR3 loop spans 15 amino acids.

The chain joins TRBV5-1 to TRBJ2-2; D might be TRBD1 (5 bases). The CDR3 runs 16 residues. The germline V gene encodes CDR1 SGHRS and CDR2 YFSETQ. Trimming took off 4 bases at V and 4 bases at J, with 17 bases between the two ends. DNA for the CDR3: TGCGCCAGCAGCCGAGGACAAGGAGCTAGCACCGGGGAGCTGTTTTTT. This encodes CASSRGQGASTGELFF. The variable domain in full, with the rest retrieved from reference TRBV5-1 and TRBJ2-2, is KAGVTQTPRYLIKTRGQQVTLSCSPISGHRSVSWYQQTPGQGLQFLFEYFSETQRNKGNFPGRFSGRQFSNSRSEMNVSTLELGDSALYLCASSRGQGASTGELFFGEGSRLTVL.

The chain combines TRBV7-2 with TRBJ2-7; D may be TRBD1 (6 bases). V dropped 5 bases and J dropped 4 bases, with 18 bases sitting between them. Per the germline V gene, CDR1 is SGHTA and CDR2 is FQGNSA. The CDR3 runs to 15 residues. CDR3 in DNA: TGTGCCAGCAGCCCCCAGACAGGAGAGCGTTACGAGCAGTACTTC. It yields the protein CASSPQTGERYEQYF.

The J gene is TRBJ2-2, the V gene TRBV9, with D unclear. V gave up 0 bases and J gave up 2 bases, with 8 bases separating them. The CDR3 sequence is 15 residues long. The germline V gene encodes CDR1 SGDLS and CDR2 YYNGEE. This chain's CDR3 is CASSVDVDNTGELFF. As DNA, the CDR3 is TGTGCCAGCAGCGTAGATGTAGATAACACCGGGGAGCTGTTTTTT.

The chain has TRBV7-7 and TRBJ2-7, with TRBD2 matching over 7 bases. Germline-derived CDR1 and CDR2 are SSHAT and FNYEAQ (reference sequence). There are 14 residues in the CDR3. V lost 5 bases and J lost 3; bases outside the gene matches: 7. Here the CDR3 reads CASSVDPGGYEQYF. CDR3 DNA: TGTGCCAGCAGCGTAGATCCGGGAGGCTACGAGCAGTACTTC.

The V gene is TRBV27, the J gene TRBJ2-3, with D perhaps given as TRBD1 or TRBD2 (6 bases each). V was shortened by 7 bases and J by 5 bases, with 22 bases between the two germline ends. This CDR3 has 16 residues. Per germline, CDR1 MNHEY and CDR2 SMNVEV (reference sequence). The CDR3 DNA reads as TGTGCCAGCACCAACTCTTGGAGGGGGGCGGGAGATACGCAGTATTTT. Protein: CASTNSWRGAGDTQYF.

This chain uses TRBV7-6 with TRBJ1-4; D gene uncertain. Trimming left V 0 bases short and J 2 bases short, with 10 bases between. The CDR3 extends over 16 amino acids. Germline CDR1 and CDR2: SGHVS and FNYEAQ. DNA of the CDR3: TGTGCCAGCAGCTTAGCGCAAGTGGTCACTAATGAAAAACTGTTTTTT. As protein: CASSLAQVVTNEKLFF.

This chain connects TRBV5-1 to TRBJ2-7; 7 nucleotides line up with TRBD2. The CDR3 totals 14 residues. With 2 bases clipped from V and 4 bases from J, the junction kept 6 bases outside the gene matches. The germline V gene has CDR1 SGHRS and CDR2 YFSETQ. CDR3 sequence reads: CASSLTQGLYEQYF. The CDR3 nucleotides read TGCGCCAGCAGCTTAACCCAGGGACTATACGAGCAGTACTTC.

The V call is TRBV7-9, the J call TRBJ2-2; 7 positions agree with TRBD1. CDR3 size: 17 residues. Per germline, CDR1 SEHNR and CDR2 FQNEAQ (reference sequence). Trimming removed 5 bases from V and 2 bases from J; junction bases left unmatched: 11. The CDR3 sequence: CASSRPRDRINTGELFF. The CDR3 DNA reads TGTGCCAGCAGCCGCCCCCGGGACAGAATAAACACCGGGGAGCTGTTTTTT. The full variable domain, its missing parts supplied by reference TRBV7-9 and TRBJ2-2, is DTGVSQNPRHKITKRGQNVTFRCDPISEHNRLYWYRQTLGQGPEFLTYFQNEAQLEKSRLLSDRFSAERPKGSFSTLEIQRTEQGDSAMYLCASSRPRDRINTGELFFGEGSRLTVL.

The chain has TRBV5-8 and TRBJ2-7, with TRBD1 identical over 7 bases. The length of the CDR3 is 13 residues. With V trimmed by 7 bases and J by 2 bases, 6 bases remained unmatched. Germline CDR1 is SGHTS and CDR2 is YDEGEE. CDR3 DNA sequence: TGTGCCAGCCTGAAACAGGGGCCCTACGAGCAGTACTTC. Translation gives CASLKQGPYEQYF. Combining the CDR3 with reference TRBV5-8 and TRBJ2-7 gives the whole variable domain EAGVTQSPTHLIKTRGQQATLRCSPISGHTSVYWYQQALGLGLQFLLWYDEGEERNRGNFPPRFSGRQFPNYSSELNVNALELEDSALYLCASLKQGPYEQYFGPGTRLTVT.

The chain recombines TRBV6-1 with TRBJ2-3, with 8 positions matching TRBD2. The CDR3 has 15 residues. Germline lookup yields CDR1 MNHNS and CDR2 SASEGT. After removal of 4 bases from V and 3 bases from J, the junction contained 6 bases not matched to a gene. CDR3 sequence: CASSGETSATDTQYF. Written as DNA, the CDR3 is TGTGCCAGCAGTGGAGAGACTAGCGCGACAGATACGCAGTATTTT.

In its sample, this clone was seen a few times. The chain has TRBV7-2 and TRBJ2-7, with D maybe TRBD1 (5 bases). V was trimmed by 1 base and J by 4 bases, leaving 17 bases between them. This CDR3 contains 16 residues. Per the germline V gene, CDR1 is SGHTA and CDR2 is FQGNSA. CDR3 nucleotide sequence: TGTGCCAGCAGCTTAGATCAACGACAGTTCGGGTACGAGCAGTACTTC. Translated, it gives CASSLDQRQFGYEQYF.

The rearrangement uses TRBV16 and TRBJ2-3; 10 nucleotides agree with TRBD2. CDR1 is KGHSY, CDR2 FQNENV, per germline. V gave up 4 bases and J gave up 4 bases; unmatched junction bases: 14. This CDR3 is 18 amino acids long. As DNA, the CDR3 is TGTGCCAGCAGCCGCACTAGCGGGGTCACTCCCTACGCAGATACGCAGTATTTT. As protein: CASSRTSGVTPYADTQYF.

The V gene is TRBV4-1, the J gene TRBJ2-5; 11 bases match TRBD2. Germline V gives CDR1 MGHRA, CDR2 YSYEKL. V dropped 0 bases and J dropped 3; count of bases not matched to a gene: 12. The CDR3 runs to 19 residues. The CDR3 loop reads CASSQEGPSGGLHEETQYF. The DNA for the CDR3 is TGCGCCAGCAGCCAAGAAGGGCCTAGCGGGGGGTTGCATGAAGAGACCCAGTACTTC.

The chain employs TRBV20-1 and TRBJ1-5; D remains ambiguous. V lost 5 bases to trimming and J lost 5 bases, with 7 bases between them. The CDR3 loop spans 11 amino acids. The germline CDR1 and CDR2 sequences are DFQATT and SNEGSKA (reference sequence). CDR3 sequence reads: CSALPDQPQHF. CDR3 DNA: TGCAGTGCTCTTCCCGATCAGCCCCAGCATTTT.

V and J are TRBV21-1 and TRBJ2-3. TRBV21-1 is a pseudogene. This CDR3 comprises 18 residues. The chain's CDR3 is CASSKPPVIHRRADTQYF. CDR3 nucleotide sequence: TGTGCCAGCAGCAAACCGCCGGTGATCCATAGACGTGCAGATACGCAGTATTTT.

This rearrangement joins TRBV5-4 to TRBJ1-1, with 9 bases lining up with TRBD1. The CDR3 loop spans 13 amino acids. From germline, CDR1 is SGHNT and CDR2 YYREEE (reference sequence). The V and J ends lost 2 bases and 11 bases, in that order; junction bases with no gene match: 7. The CDR3 is CASSFGTGGYAFF. The CDR3 nucleotides are TGTGCCAGCAGCTTTGGAACAGGGGGCTATGCTTTCTTT.